The 6 T cell receptor beta chains in this list originate from one sample, sequenced in a study of blood T cell repertoires in COVID-19. Data came from immunoSEQ multiplex PCR; TCRdb stores just in-frame clones and leaves some out. The repertoire consists of about 440,000 clones, with around 88% occurring once and the leading ten covering over 9.5%. The sequenced sample consisted of peripheral blood. Receptors were obtained from a woman between 50 and 59 years old with COVID-19, enrolled during active disease.

The chain carries TRBV6-1 and TRBJ1-2; D is unresolved. V was shortened by 2 bases and J by 7 bases, with 14 bases between the two germline ends. This CDR3 comprises 14 residues. Germline CDR1 is MNHNS and CDR2 is SASEGT. The DNA for the CDR3 is TGTGCCAGCAGTGAAATTGGCGGATCGGGTGGCTACACCTTC. Translation: CASSEIGGSGGYTF.

V usage is TRBV7-2 and J usage is TRBJ1-2; D remains ambiguous. Per the germline V gene, CDR1 is SGHTA and CDR2 is FQGNSA. The CDR3 is 13 amino acids. Trimming took 3 bases from V and 8 from J, leaving 13 bases between them. The CDR3 region has the DNA TGTGCCAGCAGCTTTGAGCGCCATGAGGGCTACACCTTC. Its translation: CASSFERHEGYTF.

The chain couples TRBV5-1 to TRBJ1-1; a weak D match, TRBD1 (6 bases). Deletions cut 0 bases from V and 4 bases from J, with 10 bases between. The CDR3 is 14 amino acids. Germline CDR1 is SGHRS and CDR2 is YFSETQ. As DNA, the CDR3 is TGCGCCAGCAGCTTGGAATCAGGGGTCACTGAAGCTTTCTTT. This sequence encodes CASSLESGVTEAFF.

The chain recombines TRBV12-5 with TRBJ2-1, with 8 bases matching TRBD2. Germline V gene data show CDR1 as LGHNT and CDR2 as FRNRAP. The CDR3 has 15 residues. Trimming removed 6 bases from V and 4 bases from J; junction bases left unmatched: 8. CDR3 sequence (DNA): TGTGCTAGTGGCATCAGCGGGGGACTGTACAATGAGCAGTTCTTC. Translation gives CASGISGGLYNEQFF.

The chain joins TRBV29-1 to TRBJ2-3; 7 positions agree with TRBD1. J lost 5 bases, V lost 6 bases, and 5 bases had no gene match. The length of the CDR3 is 12 residues. The germline CDR1 and CDR2 sequences are SQVTM and ANQGSEA. Here the CDR3 DNA reads TGCAGCGTCAATACAGGGGAAGATACGCAGTATTTT. This encodes CSVNTGEDTQYF.

The chain is built from TRBV9 and TRBJ2-3; 7 nucleotides agree with TRBD2. The CDR3 is 16 amino acids. Germline CDR1 SGDLS, CDR2 YYNGEE. V dropped 3 bases and J dropped 3; count of bases not matched to a gene: 10. For the CDR3, the DNA is TGTGCCAGCAGCGCCTCGGGCGGGGGTGGAACAGATACGCAGTATTTT. Translated: CASSASGGGGTDTQYF.